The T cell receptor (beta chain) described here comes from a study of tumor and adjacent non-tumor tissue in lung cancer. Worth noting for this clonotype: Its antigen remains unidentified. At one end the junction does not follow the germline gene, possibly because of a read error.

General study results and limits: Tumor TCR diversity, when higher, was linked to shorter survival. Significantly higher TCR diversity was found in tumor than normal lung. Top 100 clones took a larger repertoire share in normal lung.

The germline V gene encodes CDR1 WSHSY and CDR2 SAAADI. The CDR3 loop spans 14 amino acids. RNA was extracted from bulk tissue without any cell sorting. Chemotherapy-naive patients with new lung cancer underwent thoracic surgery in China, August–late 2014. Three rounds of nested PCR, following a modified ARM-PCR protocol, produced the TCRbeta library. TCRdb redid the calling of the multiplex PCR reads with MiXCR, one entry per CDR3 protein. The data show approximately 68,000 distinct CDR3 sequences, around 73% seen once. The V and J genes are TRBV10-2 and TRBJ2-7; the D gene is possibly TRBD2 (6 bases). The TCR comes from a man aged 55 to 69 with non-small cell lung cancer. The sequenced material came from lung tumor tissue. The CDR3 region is CACRDGGNPYEQNF. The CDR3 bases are TGCGCCTGCAGAGATGGAGGGAACCCCTACGAGCAGAACTTC.